The rows below give T cell receptor beta chains drawn from one sample of a study of T cell clones after liver transplantation. Method: immunoSEQ multiplex PCR; TCRdb's copy keeps in-frame clones and lacks some. The sample lists some 9,500 clones, approximately 68% occurring once. The starting material was CD8+ T cells from blood, obtained at the approximately 16-month timepoint. The receptors here all came from a human patient who received a liver transplant. The graft donor may have given rise to some T cells. CDR3s include the opening cysteine and the closing phenylalanine or tryptophan. A D gene is named only where the DNA matches it firmly. Only part of the rows carry a size: once, few, many, or a class if the clone is expanded.

V gene,clone size,D gene,J gene,CDR3 protein,CDR3 DNA
TRBV6-5,-,-,TRBJ2-1,CASRSTSYNEQFF,TGTGCCAGCAGATCCACTAGCTACAATGAGCAGTTCTTC
TRBV2,-,-,TRBJ2-2,CASSAIDSRNTGELFF,TGTGCCAGCAGTGCCATTGACAGTCGGAACACCGGGGAGCTGTTTTTT
TRBV6-4,-,TRBD1,TRBJ1-4,CASRGQPAGNEKLFF,TGTGCCAGCAGGGGACAGCCCGCAGGTAATGAAAAACTGTTTTTT
TRBV4-2,medium-sized,TRBD1,TRBJ2-2,CASSQDITGTGPTGELFF,TGTGCCAGCAGCCAAGACATAACCGGGACAGGGCCCACCGGGGAGCTGTTTTTT
TRBV6-1,-,TRBD1,TRBJ2-4,CASSDGQGTNIQYF,TGTGCCAGCAGTGACGGACAGGGGACAAACATTCAGTACTTC
TRBV2,-,TRBD2,TRBJ2-5,CASRGRASGHSEETQYF,TGTGCCAGCAGAGGGCGGGCTAGCGGGCATTCTGAAGAGACCCAGTACTTC
TRBV2,-,-,TRBJ2-1,CASSESENSYNEQFF,TGTGCCAGCAGTGAGAGCGAGAACTCCTACAATGAGCAGTTCTTC
TRBV6-6,once,-,TRBJ2-2,CASSYAGAGELFF,TGTGCCAGCAGTTACGCAGGGGCCGGGGAGCTGTTTTTT
TRBV6-5,-,-,TRBJ1-1,CASSYSGVGSTEAFF,TGTGCCAGCAGTTACTCGGGGGTGGGGAGCACTGAAGCTTTCTTT
TRBV27,-,TRBD1,TRBJ2-2,CASSWTGAAGELFF,TGTGCCAGCAGTTGGACAGGGGCGGCCGGGGAGCTGTTTTTT
TRBV15,-,TRBD1,TRBJ2-7,CATSTGQHYEQYF,TGTGCCACCAGCACGGGACAGCACTACGAGCAGTACTTC
TRBV5-6,-,-,TRBJ2-7,CASSPTGIYEQYF,TGTGCCAGCAGCCCCACAGGGATTTACGAGCAGTACTTC
TRBV11-3,medium-sized,TRBD2,TRBJ2-1,CASSLEETSGSSYNEQFF,TGTGCCAGCAGCTTAGAAGAGACTAGCGGGAGCTCCTACAATGAGCAGTTCTTC
TRBV6-1,-,-,TRBJ1-6,CASSEAEGDNSPLHF,TGTGCCAGCAGTGAAGCCGAAGGGGATAATTCACCCCTCCACTTT
TRBV19,-,-,TRBJ1-1,CASSIVTGRPNTEAFF,TGTGCCAGTAGTATAGTTACAGGACGGCCGAACACTGAAGCTTTCTTT
TRBV19,-,TRBD1,TRBJ1-4,CASRGQGAEKLFF,TGTGCCAGTAGGGGCCAGGGGGCTGAAAAACTGTTTTTT
TRBV4-2,-,-,TRBJ2-7,CASSHPGGSSYEQYF,TGTGCCAGCAGCCACCCAGGAGGGAGCTCCTACGAGCAGTACTTC
TRBV7-6,-,TRBD1,TRBJ1-3,CASGTASSTIYF,TGTGCCAGTGGGACAGCCTCAAGCACCATATATTTT
TRBV5-1,-,TRBD2,TRBJ2-2,CASKLSGGYTGELFF,TGCGCCAGCAAACTCTCCGGGGGGTACACCGGGGAGCTGTTTTTT
TRBV7-9,-,TRBD1,TRBJ2-5,CASSTTGGSETQYF,TGTGCCAGCAGCACGACAGGGGGGTCCGAGACCCAGTACTTC
TRBV27,once,-,TRBJ1-2,CASRPTGSPSFGYTF,TGTGCCAGCAGACCCACAGGGAGCCCCTCTTTTGGCTACACCTTC
TRBV7-9,few,-,TRBJ1-5,CASSLGLGADQPQHF,TGTGCCAGCAGCCTAGGCTTGGGGGCCGATCAGCCCCAGCATTTT
TRBV7-9,-,-,TRBJ2-3,CASSLGVSERTDTQYF,TGTGCCAGCAGCTTAGGGGTTAGCGAACGCACAGATACGCAGTATTTT
TRBV5-1,-,-,TRBJ2-1,CASSALGDYNEQFF,TGCGCCAGCAGCGCATTAGGCGACTACAATGAGCAGTTCTTC
TRBV28,-,-,TRBJ1-4,CASSSREKLFF,TGTGCCAGCAGCAGCAGGGAAAAACTGTTTTTT
TRBV7-9,medium-sized,-,TRBJ2-5,CASSSPGAGPQYF,TGTGCCAGCAGTTCCCCGGGAGCCGGTCCCCAGTACTTC
TRBV11-2,-,-,TRBJ1-2,CASSSPRGAGGYTF,TGTGCCAGCAGCTCTCCACGAGGGGCCGGTGGCTACACCTTC
TRBV28,few,-,TRBJ1-2,CASSFDLGYGYTF,TGTGCCAGCAGTTTCGACCTCGGTTATGGCTACACCTTC
TRBV10-3,-,-,TRBJ2-1,CAISEDILGRYNEQFF,TGTGCCATCAGTGAAGATATCCTAGGGCGGTACAATGAGCAGTTCTTC
TRBV7-9,-,-,TRBJ2-7,CASSSREEQYF,TGTGCCAGCAGCTCCCGAGAAGAGCAGTACTTC
TRBV19,medium-sized,-,TRBJ2-4,CASSMGDPQDIQYF,TGTGCCAGTAGTATGGGGGACCCGCAGGACATTCAGTACTTC
TRBV28,-,-,TRBJ2-2,CAGAKDGRARPGELFF,TGTGCCGGAGCAAAAGATGGACGCGCGCGGCCCGGGGAGCTGTTTTTT
TRBV7-2,-,-,TRBJ2-1,CASSQEPGLRNEQFF,TGTGCCAGCAGCCAAGAACCGGGACTGAGAAATGAGCAGTTCTTC
TRBV5-1,-,-,TRBJ2-7,CASNSPADSYGQYF,TGCGCCAGCAATTCGCCGGCAGATTCCTACGGGCAGTACTTC
TRBV15,-,-,TRBJ2-5,CATSRDTVGQETQYF,TGTGCCACCAGCAGAGATACCGTGGGCCAAGAGACCCAGTACTTC
TRBV5-6,-,-,TRBJ2-1,CASSLQGYEQFF,TGTGCCAGCAGCCTTCAGGGCTATGAGCAGTTCTTC
TRBV28,-,-,TRBJ1-1,CASSLSPNTEAFF,TGTGCCAGCAGTTTATCCCCTAACACTGAAGCTTTCTTT
TRBV9,few,TRBD1,TRBJ2-7,CASSLGQGAFEQYF,TGTGCCAGCAGCTTGGGACAGGGGGCTTTCGAGCAGTACTTC
TRBV5-6,medium-sized,-,TRBJ1-2,CASSSLRQGSYGYTF,TGTGCCAGCAGCTCACTACGGCAGGGATCGTATGGCTACACCTTC
TRBV27,-,-,TRBJ2-2,CASSLVALRRPYTGELFF,TGTGCCAGCAGTTTGGTTGCCCTCCGCAGACCCTACACCGGGGAGCTGTTTTTT
TRBV6-1,-,-,TRBJ2-7,CASSEYSPPYEQYF,TGTGCCAGCAGTGAATACTCCCCCCCCTACGAGCAGTACTTC
TRBV11-3,-,TRBD1,TRBJ1-4,CASSDRQGGATNEKLFF,TGTGCCAGCAGCGATCGACAGGGGGGCGCAACTAATGAAAAACTGTTTTTT
TRBV5-4,-,TRBD2,TRBJ2-3,CASSLGGGGRASSTDTQYF,TGTGCCAGCAGCTTGGGAGGCGGCGGGAGGGCCTCAAGCACAGATACGCAGTATTTT
TRBV19,-,-,TRBJ1-1,CASSIVGGGTSTEAFF,TGTGCCAGTAGTATAGTCGGAGGGGGGACAAGCACTGAAGCTTTCTTT
TRBV7-9,-,-,TRBJ2-5,CASRGAKQGETQYF,TGTGCCAGCAGAGGAGCTAAACAAGGAGAGACCCAGTACTTC
TRBV6-5,-,-,TRBJ1-1,CASSYFSGGTEAFF,TGTGCCAGCAGTTACTTCTCGGGCGGGACTGAAGCTTTCTTT